These T cell receptor beta chains were read from a single sample in a study of blood T cell repertoires in COVID-19. Profiling relied on immunoSEQ multiplex PCR, and the TCRdb table lists in-frame clones only, not all of them. The repertoire holds about 80,000 clones, with around 83% as singletons. The sample comprised peripheral blood. The receptors stem from a human donor in a cohort sampled during active COVID-19. The CDR3 runs from the conserved cysteine through the conserved F or W. Fields, in order: clone size, D gene, J gene, V gene, CDR3 DNA, CDR3 protein. A D gene is named only where the DNA matches it firmly. Clone size is not always given. Where it is, it says once, few, many or a class for expanded clones.

size: -; D: -; J: TRBJ1-2; V: TRBV6-5; DNA: TGTGCCAGCAAGAAGACAGGTTACTATGGCTACACCTTC; CDR3: CASKKTGYYGYTF
size: -; D: -; J: TRBJ2-3; V: TRBV5-1; DNA: TGCGCCAGCAGCTTGACAGGGAAGCTCGCAGATACGCAGTATTTT; CDR3: CASSLTGKLADTQYF
size: -; D: TRBD1; J: TRBJ1-1; V: TRBV4-1; DNA: TGCGCCAGCAGCCCACTTCGAGGGGGCTCTGAAGCTTTCTTT; CDR3: CASSPLRGGSEAFF
size: -; D: -; J: TRBJ2-1; V: TRBV14; DNA: TGTGCCAGCAGCTCCCTAGCCGGGGTGGCCTACAATGAGCAGTTCTTC; CDR3: CASSSLAGVAYNEQFF
size: -; D: -; J: TRBJ1-3; V: TRBV18; DNA: TGTGCCAGCTCACCACCAGGGGTCGGAAACACCATATATTTT; CDR3: CASSPPGVGNTIYF
size: -; D: -; J: TRBJ1-4; V: TRBV28; DNA: TGTGCCAGCATGGGGGGGGCCTATGAAAAACTGTTTTTT; CDR3: CASMGGAYEKLFF
size: -; D: TRBD2; J: TRBJ2-1; V: TRBV30; DNA: TGTGCCTGGAGTGATCCCCAAAGCGGGGGGTACAATGAGCAGTTCTTC; CDR3: CAWSDPQSGGYNEQFF
size: -; D: -; J: TRBJ2-1; V: TRBV30; DNA: TGTGCCCTACAGGGCTATGAGCAGTTCTTC; CDR3: CALQGYEQFF
size: -; D: TRBD1; J: TRBJ2-5; V: TRBV19; DNA: TGTGCCAGTAGTAGGACAGGGGTACGCCAAGAGACCCAGTACTTC; CDR3: CASSRTGVRQETQYF
size: -; D: -; J: TRBJ2-3; V: TRBV27; DNA: TGTGCCAGCAGTCCACTTAAACTAGGCACAGATACGCAGTATTTT; CDR3: CASSPLKLGTDTQYF
size: -; D: TRBD2; J: TRBJ2-5; V: TRBV19; DNA: TGTGCCAGTAGTATGACTAGCGGGGACCAAGAGACCCAGTACTTC; CDR3: CASSMTSGDQETQYF
size: -; D: -; J: TRBJ1-1; V: TRBV6-5; DNA: TGTGCCAGTATGATCGGGTCCCCCCGAACTGAAGCTTTCTTT; CDR3: CASMIGSPRTEAFF
size: -; D: TRBD1; J: TRBJ1-2; V: TRBV11-1; DNA: TGTGCCAGCAGCCCGTGGACAGGGGGCGCCGGAAGCGGCTACACCTTC; CDR3: CASSPWTGGAGSGYTF
size: -; D: -; J: TRBJ2-2; V: TRBV7-8; DNA: TGTGCCAGCAGCTATACAGGGATCGGGGAGCTGTTTTTT; CDR3: CASSYTGIGELFF
size: once; D: TRBD2; J: TRBJ2-5; V: TRBV4-1; DNA: TGCGCCAGCAGCCAAGATATGACTAGCGGGGGGTCTAGGAGGGAGACCCAGTACTTC; CDR3: CASSQDMTSGGSRRETQYF
size: -; D: TRBD1; J: TRBJ1-2; V: TRBV2; DNA: TGTGCCAGCAACAGGGGGGATTATGGCTACACCTTC; CDR3: CASNRGDYGYTF
size: -; D: TRBD1; J: TRBJ1-6; V: TRBV28; DNA: TGTGCCAGCAGTTTAGCCCCGGACAGGGGGTCCCGGTCACCCCTCCACTTT; CDR3: CASSLAPDRGSRSPLHF
size: -; D: -; J: TRBJ1-1; V: TRBV5-4; DNA: TGTGCCAGCAGCTTACAGCTAGCGAACACTGAAGCTTTCTTT; CDR3: CASSLQLANTEAFF
size: -; D: -; J: TRBJ1-1; V: TRBV6-1; DNA: TGTGCCAGCAGGGAAGGCGAGGGCAGGAACACTGAAGCTTTCTTT; CDR3: CASREGEGRNTEAFF
size: -; D: -; J: TRBJ2-3; V: TRBV7-9; DNA: TGTGCCAGCAGCCCGCCGGTGTCAACGGGTACGCAGTATTTT; CDR3: CASSPPVSTGTQYF
size: once; D: TRBD2; J: TRBJ2-7; V: TRBV6-1; DNA: TGTGCCAGCAGTGAAGCTGGCGGGAGGTCGATCGAGCAGTACTTC; CDR3: CASSEAGGRSIEQYF
size: -; D: TRBD1; J: TRBJ2-5; V: TRBV28; DNA: TGTGCCAGCAGCCTTGGGACAGGGGCCGGGGGCAGGGGGACCCAGTACTTC; CDR3: CASSLGTGAGGRGTQYF
size: few; D: TRBD2; J: TRBJ2-3; V: TRBV24-1; DNA: TGTGCCACCAGTGATTCTAGACTAGCGGGGGGGCCCGCAGATACGCAGTATTTT; CDR3: CATSDSRLAGGPADTQYF